Shown below are 26 T cell receptor beta chains from a single sample sequenced in a study of cytomegalovirus exposure and HLA in healthy donors. Use of 60 Vbeta and 13 Jbeta primers characterized the PCR. The protocol was immunoSEQ multiplex PCR, while the TCRdb copy is restricted to in-frame clones and leaves out a portion. This sample has under 200,000 clones, with about 71% found just once. Sequences were obtained from PBMCs. The receptors come from a woman between 40 and 55 years old in good health and CMV-seropositive.

The J gene is TRBJ2-5, the V gene TRBV9, with a possible D match to TRBD2 (6 bases). This CDR3 is 15 amino acids long. Trimming removed 0 bases at V and 3 bases at J, with 12 bases between. Germline V gene data show CDR1 as SGDLS and CDR2 as YYNGEE. DNA for the CDR3: TGTGCCAGCAGCGTAGATGGCAGGGAGGAAGAGACCCAGTACTTC. Its translation is CASSVDGREEETQYF.

The genes are TRBV7-2 and TRBJ2-3; the D is unclear. The CDR3 has 15 amino acids. The germline CDR1 and CDR2 sequences are SGHTA and FQGNSA. V gave up 5 bases and J gave up 1 base, with 13 bases separating them. Written as DNA, the CDR3 is TGTGCCAGCAGCGCCGTTAGAGGCGGCACAGATACGCAGTATTTT. This encodes CASSAVRGGTDTQYF. Complete variable domain (other parts from reference TRBV7-2 and TRBJ2-3): GAGVSQSPSNKVTEKGKDVELRCDPISGHTALYWYRQSLGQGLEFLIYFQGNSAPDKSGLPSDRFSAERTGGSVSTLTIQRTQQEDSAVYLCASSAVRGGTDTQYFGPGTRLTVL.

This chain uses TRBV6-5 with TRBJ1-1, with D possibly TRBD1 on 5 matching bases. CDR1 and CDR2 (germline): MNHEY, SVGAGI. The CDR3 has 13 amino acids. V was cut by 6 bases and J by 4 bases, with 12 bases left in between. As DNA, the CDR3 is TGTGCCAGCAGCTCCGGGGGTGCCACTGAAGCTTTCTTT. Amino acid sequence: CASSSGGATEAFF.

This chain connects TRBV27 to TRBJ2-1; D unclear. This CDR3 is built from 16 residues. V lost 1 base and J 1 base, leaving 11 bases between the germline ends. The germline CDR1 and CDR2 sequences are MNHEY and SMNVEV (reference sequence). The CDR3 loop reads CASSLLGGRSYNEQFF. The CDR3 coding sequence is TGTGCCAGCAGTTTATTAGGCGGCAGATCCTACAATGAGCAGTTCTTC.

V usage is TRBV19 and J usage is TRBJ1-1, with a weak D call TRBD1 (5 bases). V shed 2 bases and J shed 1 base, with 8 bases lying between them. Germline CDR1 reads LNHDA; CDR2 reads SQIVND (reference sequence). This CDR3 contains 14 residues. The CDR3 sequence is CASSITGSNTEAFF. DNA of the CDR3: TGTGCCAGTAGTATAACAGGATCGAACACTGAAGCTTTCTTT.

J is TRBJ2-6 and V is TRBV21-1; whether TRBD1, the table's D call, matches the DNA was not checked. TRBV21-1 is classified as a pseudogene. This CDR3 contains 18 residues. The CDR3 loop is CASRLGDRVTSGANVLTF. In DNA, the CDR3 is TGTGCCAGCAGGCTGGGGGACAGGGTCACTTCTGGGGCCAACGTCCTGACTTTC.

This chain uses TRBV19 with TRBJ2-2; maybe TRBD1 (5 bases). The V gene lost 1 base and the J gene lost 2 bases, with 11 bases spanning the gap. CDR1 LNHDA and CDR2 SQIVND come from the germline V gene (reference sequence). The CDR3 sequence is 16 residues long. CDR3 residues: CASSIVRTLNTGELFF. DNA of the CDR3: TGTGCCAGTAGTATAGTGCGGACACTAAACACCGGGGAGCTGTTTTTT.

The gene calls are TRBV28 and TRBJ1-2; 7 bases are a match to TRBD1. The germline gives CDR1 MDHEN, CDR2 SYDVKM. The CDR3 is 14 residues long. V was clipped by 2 bases and J by 7 bases; unmatched bases: 7. CDR3 coding DNA: TGTGCCAGCAGTTTAAGGACAGGTCAAAGTGGCTACACCTTC. Translated: CASSLRTGQSGYTF.

The rearrangement links TRBV29-1 to TRBJ2-1; D unclear. Germline values: CDR1 SQVTM, CDR2 ANQGSEA. The V gene lost 4 bases and the J gene lost 0 bases, with 7 bases spanning the gap. CDR3 length: 13 amino acids. CDR3 coding DNA: TGCAGCGTTGTCGAGAACTCCTACAATGAGCAGTTCTTC. Translation: CSVVENSYNEQFF.

This rearrangement joins TRBV29-1 to TRBJ1-1, with D possibly matching TRBD1 (6 bases). V lost 7 bases and J lost 6, with 18 bases in between. CDR3 length equals 13 residues. Germline V gene sequence: CDR1 SQVTM, CDR2 ANQGSEA. CDR3: CSGTSGDIAEAFF. DNA of the CDR3: TGCAGCGGCACCTCAGGGGATATCGCTGAAGCTTTCTTT.

The V call is TRBV27, the J call TRBJ1-1, with a weak D call TRBD1 (6 bases). V was pared by 2 bases and J by 5 bases, with 12 bases between. Germline lookup yields CDR1 MNHEY and CDR2 SMNVEV (reference sequence). The CDR3 has 14 residues. The CDR3 bases are TGTGCCAGCAGTTTACACAGGGCGAGGACTGAAGCTTTCTTT. It specifies CASSLHRARTEAFF.

The rearrangement links TRBV19 to TRBJ2-1, with 12 bases that match TRBD2. The V gene end was trimmed by 4 bases and the J gene end by 7 bases; junction bases not matched to a gene: 5. The CDR3 runs to 15 residues. CDR1 and CDR2 (germline): LNHDA, SQIVND (reference sequence). The CDR3 protein is CASSKTSGRFNEQFF. DNA of the CDR3: TGTGCCAGTAGTAAGACTAGCGGGAGATTTAATGAGCAGTTCTTC.

The rearrangement links TRBV7-2 to TRBJ1-1; no clear D. V was shortened by 3 bases and J by 0 bases, with 17 bases between the two germline ends. The V gene's germline CDR1 is SGHTA and CDR2 FQGNSA. The CDR3 runs to 17 residues. The CDR3 loop reads CASSFIGSANMNTEAFF. In DNA form, the CDR3 reads TGTGCCAGCAGCTTCATAGGTTCAGCGAACATGAACACTGAAGCTTTCTTT.

The chain uses TRBV18 and TRBJ2-5; D gene ambiguous. Deletions cut 3 bases from V and 5 bases from J, with 13 bases between. Germline lookup yields CDR1 KGHSH and CDR2 LQKENI. The CDR3 has 14 residues. The CDR3, as DNA: TGTGCCAGCTCACCTCTCGAGGCGATGGAGACCCAGTACTTC. Amino acids: CASSPLEAMETQYF. The whole variable domain, remainder taken from reference TRBV18 and TRBJ2-5, is NAGVMQNPRHLVRRRGQEARLRCSPMKGHSHVYWYRQLPEEGLKFMVYLQKENIIDESGMPKERFSAEFPKEGPSILRIQQVVRGDSAAYFCASSPLEAMETQYFGPGTRLLVL.

The rearrangement joins TRBV6-1 to TRBJ2-5; 11 bases map to TRBD1. The CDR3 is 15 amino acids. Unmatched junction bases numbered 6, after V lost 7 bases and J lost 2 bases. The V gene's germline CDR1 is MNHNS and CDR2 SASEGT. As DNA, the CDR3 is TGTGCCAGCATCGTCCGGGACAGGGGGCAAGAGACCCAGTACTTC. Translated, it gives CASIVRDRGQETQYF.

This chain joins TRBV2 and TRBJ2-7, with 9 bases fitting TRBD2. The CDR3 extends over 12 amino acids. V shed 6 bases and J 5 bases; nucleotides not matched to a gene: 2. In germline, CDR1 is SNHLY, CDR2 FYNNEI. CDR3 bases: TGTGCCAGCAGAGAGCGGGGGGACGAGCAGTACTTC. This translates into CASRERGDEQYF.

This clone has only a few counts. The chain joins TRBV28 to TRBJ2-5; TRBD1 matches 9 bases. The J call may not be correct, given that the DNA end is closer to TRBJ2-7. In germline, CDR1 is MDHEN, CDR2 SYDVKM. This CDR3 comprises 16 residues. DNA of the CDR3: TGTGCCAGCAGCCTATACCCACCGGGACAGGGCTACGAGCAGTACTTC. Protein sequence: CASSLYPPGQGYEQYF.

This clone was counted only a few times. J is TRBJ2-1 and V is TRBV6-1; 12 bases match TRBD2. CDR1 is MNHNS, CDR2 SASEGT, per germline. J gave up 16 bases and V 1 base, and 5 bases lay outside the gene matches. The CDR3 is made up of 13 amino acids. DNA of the CDR3: TGTGCCAGCAGTGAAGAAAAGACTAGCGGGAGTTTCTTC. Translation gives CASSEEKTSGSFF.

This chain uses TRBV7-2 with TRBJ2-7; TRBD2 matches 10 bases. Germline assignment: CDR1 SGHTA and CDR2 FQGNSA. The CDR3 contains 15 residues. The V segment lost 2 bases and the J segment 4 bases; nucleotides outside the gene matches: 5. In nucleotides, the CDR3 is TGTGCCAGCAGCTTATCGGGACTAGCGTGGTACGAGCAGTACTTC. Translated, it gives CASSLSGLAWYEQYF.

The genes are TRBV6-1 and TRBJ2-1; weak D call: TRBD2 (6 bases). This CDR3 has 13 amino acids. Trimming cost V 3 bases and J 7 bases, with 10 bases left between them. Germline V lookup: CDR1 MNHNS, CDR2 SASEGT. The chain's CDR3 is CASSDNGGNEQFF. For the CDR3, the DNA is TGTGCCAGCAGTGATAACGGGGGTAATGAGCAGTTCTTC.

The J gene is TRBJ2-3, the V gene TRBV5-1; 12 bases fit TRBD2. The CDR3 runs to 17 residues. Germline CDR1 SGHRS, CDR2 YFSETQ. The V gene end was trimmed by 4 bases and the J gene end by 7 bases; junction bases not matched to a gene: 13. The DNA of the CDR3 is TGCGCCAGCAGCCCCCCACAACTAGCGGGGGGTTTCAATACGCAGTATTTT. It yields the protein CASSPPQLAGGFNTQYF. Filled out from reference TRBV5-1 and TRBJ2-3, the complete variable domain reads KAGVTQTPRYLIKTRGQQVTLSCSPISGHRSVSWYQQTPGQGLQFLFEYFSETQRNKGNFPGRFSGRQFSNSRSEMNVSTLELGDSALYLCASSPPQLAGGFNTQYFGPGTRLTVL.

The table lists this clone with a few counts. This sample includes further DNA sequences coding for the same CDR3. The V gene is TRBV7-3, the J gene TRBJ2-5; TRBD2 agrees at 7 bases. Trimming removed 2 bases from V and 4 bases from J; junction bases left unmatched: 1. CDR3 length: 13 amino acids. Germline V gives CDR1 SGHTA, CDR2 FQGTGA. DNA of the CDR3: TGTGCCAGCAGCTTAGGCGGGGGAGAGACCCAGTACTTC. Encoded protein: CASSLGGGETQYF.

The chain is built from TRBV18 and TRBJ2-7, with D possibly being TRBD2 (6 bases). The length of the CDR3 is 14 residues. CDR1 is KGHSH, CDR2 LQKENI, per germline. V was cut by 6 bases and J by 1 base, with 13 bases left in between. CDR3 amino acids: CASSLSEGSYEQYF. CDR3 in DNA: TGTGCCAGCTCTCTGTCGGAGGGGTCCTACGAGCAGTACTTC.

This chain joins TRBV29-1 and TRBJ1-2; D not certain. CDR1 is SQVTM and CDR2 is ANQGSEA in the germline V gene. This CDR3 is 14 amino acids long. V lost 3 bases, J lost 7 bases, and 18 bases lay in between. The CDR3 DNA is TGCAGCGTTGATCTGGTAGGAGGCCAGTCTGGCTACACCTTC. It is translated as CSVDLVGGQSGYTF.

CDR3 region: CASRQGTDTQYF. CDR3 in DNA: TGTGCCAGCAGACAGGGTACAGATACGCAGTATTTT. J is TRBJ2-3 and V is TRBV5-4, with D possibly matching TRBD1 (6 bases). Between the trimmed V and J ends, which lost 5 bases and 3 bases, there was a span of 7 bases. This CDR3 has 12 amino acids. Germline lookup yields CDR1 SGHNT and CDR2 YYREEE (reference sequence).

This clone has a single count. The rearrangement joins TRBV6-6 to TRBJ1-1; no clear D gene. The germline V gene encodes CDR1 MNHNY and CDR2 SVGAGI (reference sequence). This CDR3 comprises 14 residues. Trimming took 2 bases from V and 0 from J, leaving 7 bases between them. CDR3 sequence (DNA): TGTGCCAGCAGTTACGTGCGCGTGAACACTGAAGCTTTCTTT. This translates into CASSYVRVNTEAFF.